The clone carrying this TCR beta chain is medium-sized (0.01 to 0.1%) in the sample. Antigen specificity is unknown. Primers included in the PCR were 60 Vbeta and 13 Jbeta primers. Generated by immunoSEQ multiplex PCR, the TCRdb table keeps only in-frame clones and is missing some. The repertoire holds about 190,000 clones, 65% to 80% seen once, with under 5% in the top ten. The data were obtained in a study of cytomegalovirus exposure and HLA in healthy donors. Findings and caveats of the study: Over 150 TCR beta chains were listed as cytomegalovirus-associated.

Trimming cost V 7 bases and J 6 bases, with 16 bases left between them. This CDR3 has 13 residues. The germline gives CDR1 LNHDA, CDR2 SQIVND (reference sequence). The sequence was collected from a man aged 25-40 years in good health and CMV-seropositive. The sequencing input was PBMCs. The V and J genes are TRBV19 and TRBJ2-7; D might be TRBD2 (6 bases). The chain's CDR3 is CASTPGRGSEQYF. For the CDR3, the DNA is TGTGCCAGTACCCCAGGGCGGGGTTCCGAGCAGTACTTC. The full variable domain, in which reference TRBV19 and TRBJ2-7 provide the parts outside the CDR3, is DGGITQSPKYLFRKEGQNVTLSCEQNLNHDAMYWYRQDPGQGLRLIYYSQIVNDFQKGDIAEGYSVSREKKESFPLTVTSAQKNPTAFYLCASTPGRGSEQYFGPGTRLTVT.